The 5 T cell receptor beta chains listed next were all sequenced from one sample in a study of shared clonotypes between healthy human individuals. Assay used: immunoSEQ multiplex PCR; TCRdb lists only in-frame clones, some missing. The profile shows about 690,000 clones, 90% of them singletons. Material: memory CD8+ T cells from PBMCs. Specified subset: CD45RO+ cells pooled with CCR7-negative TemRA cells. The origin of the receptors is a young man in good health. Some clones in this sample may be carry-over from other donors' samples.

This clone was seen once. The chain uses TRBV27 and TRBJ1-1, with D perhaps TRBD1 (5 bases). V was cut by 5 bases and J by 12 bases, with 19 bases left in between. The CDR3 extends over 13 amino acids. Per the germline V gene, CDR1 is MNHEY and CDR2 is SMNVEV (reference sequence). CDR3: CASSLYRGPGSFF. CDR3 in DNA: TGTGCCAGCAGTCTCTACCGGGGCCCGGGGTCTTTCTTT.

The J gene is TRBJ2-5, the V gene TRBV11-2; no firm D call. The CDR3 length is 13 residues. Trimming left V 5 bases short and J 1 base short, with 8 bases between. Germline V gene data show CDR1 as SGHAT and CDR2 as FQNNGV. The CDR3 loop reads CASSATGQETQYF. The DNA of the CDR3 is TGTGCCAGCAGCGCCACCGGCCAAGAGACCCAGTACTTC.

V gene TRBV4-3 combines with J gene TRBJ2-1, with TRBD2 as a possible D gene (5 bases). Per the germline V gene, CDR1 is LGHNA and CDR2 is YSLEER. Trimming removed 3 bases at V and 0 bases at J, with 12 bases between. The CDR3 loop spans 16 amino acids. The CDR3 sequence is CASSQERESSYNEQFF. In DNA, the CDR3 is TGCGCCAGCAGCCAGGAGAGGGAAAGCTCCTACAATGAGCAGTTCTTC.

In the case of this clone: Distinct nucleotide sequences in the sample also encode this CDR3. J is TRBJ2-3 and V is TRBV7-9, with D possibly being TRBD2 (5 bases). This CDR3 contains 15 residues. V was trimmed by 5 bases and J by 0 bases, leaving 12 bases between them. CDR1 is SEHNR and CDR2 is FQNEAQ in the germline V gene (reference sequence). The CDR3 here is CASSPPGISTDTQYF. The CDR3 region has the DNA TGTGCCAGCAGCCCCCCCGGGATCAGCACAGATACGCAGTATTTT. The variable domain in full, completed from reference TRBV7-9 and TRBJ2-3, reads DTGVSQNPRHKITKRGQNVTFRCDPISEHNRLYWYRQTLGQGPEFLTYFQNEAQLEKSRLLSDRFSAERPKGSFSTLEIQRTEQGDSAMYLCASSPPGISTDTQYFGPGTRLTVL.

The count of this clone is one. This chain uses TRBV28 with TRBJ2-1; maybe TRBD1 (6 bases). This CDR3 is 15 amino acids long. V was trimmed by 5 bases and J by 7 bases, leaving 18 bases between them. Germline loops: CDR1 MDHEN, CDR2 SYDVKM. The CDR3 bases are TGTGCCAGCAGTCTAGGGGACAACTGGAGGAATGAGCAGTTCTTC. Encoded protein: CASSLGDNWRNEQFF.